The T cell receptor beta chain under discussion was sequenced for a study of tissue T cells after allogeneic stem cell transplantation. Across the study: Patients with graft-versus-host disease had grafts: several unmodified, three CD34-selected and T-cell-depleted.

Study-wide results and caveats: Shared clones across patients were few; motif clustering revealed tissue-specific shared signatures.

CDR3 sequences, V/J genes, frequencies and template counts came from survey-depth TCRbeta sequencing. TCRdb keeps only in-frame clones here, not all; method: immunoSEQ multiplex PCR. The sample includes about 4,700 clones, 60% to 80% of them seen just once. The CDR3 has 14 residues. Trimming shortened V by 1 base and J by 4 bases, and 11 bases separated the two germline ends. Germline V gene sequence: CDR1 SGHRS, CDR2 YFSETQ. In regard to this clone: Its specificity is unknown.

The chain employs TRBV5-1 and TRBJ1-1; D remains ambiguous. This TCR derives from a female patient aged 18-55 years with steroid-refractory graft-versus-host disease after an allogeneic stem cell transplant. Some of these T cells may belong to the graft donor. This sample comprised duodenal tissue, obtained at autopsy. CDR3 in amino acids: CASSLTSSGTEAFF. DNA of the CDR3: TGCGCCAGCAGCTTGACTTCGAGTGGCACTGAAGCTTTCTTT.